These T cell receptor beta chains were read from a single sample in a study of shared clonotypes between healthy human individuals. The repertoire was sequenced with immunoSEQ multiplex PCR; TCRdb's copy has only in-frame clones and lacks some. The table includes 2.3 million or so clones, 85% to 95% detected once. Sequencing was carried out using naive CD4+ T cells from PBMCs. These receptors were obtained from a man in his late teens or twenties in good health. Some clones in this sample may be carry-over from other donors' samples. CDR3s include the opening cysteine and the closing phenylalanine or tryptophan. The D gene is left open where the match is weak. Clone size is given for some rows only: seen once, a few or many times, or a class if the clone is expanded.

clone_size	j_call	v_call	d_call	cdr3_nt	cdr3_aa
NA	TRBJ1-1	TRBV6-5	NA	TGTGCCAGCAGCCAGGGGTCAGACGCTGAAGCTTTCTTT	CASSQGSDAEAFF
NA	TRBJ2-7	TRBV6-1	NA	TGTGCCAGCCGTAATTTGCGCGGGACCCCCTACGAGCAGTACTTC	CASRNLRGTPYEQYF
NA	TRBJ2-7	TRBV7-9	NA	TGTGCCAGCAGCTTAGATCCAAGCTCCTACGAGCAGTACTTC	CASSLDPSSYEQYF
NA	TRBJ1-3	TRBV9	NA	TGTGCCAGCAGCGTAGAGCTGCCGGGAAACACCATATATTTT	CASSVELPGNTIYF
few	TRBJ2-4	TRBV4-2	NA	TGTGCCAGCAGCCCCTTCGAGGAGGGCGGCAAGGGGAAGGACATTCAGTACTTC	CASSPFEEGGKGKDIQYF
NA	TRBJ2-1	TRBV28	NA	TGTGCCAGCAGTTTAGCTACTAATTCATACAATGAGCAGTTCTTC	CASSLATNSYNEQFF
once	TRBJ1-3	TRBV15	NA	TGTGCCACCAGCGTGGGCTACTCTGGAAACACCATATATTTT	CATSVGYSGNTIYF
NA	TRBJ2-7	TRBV4-1	TRBD2	TGCGCCAGCAGCCAGCAAACGGGAGGGCCCTACGAGCAGTACTTC	CASSQQTGGPYEQYF
once	TRBJ1-4	TRBV5-4	TRBD1	TGTGCCAGCAGCGGGCAGGGGGCAGATGAAAAACTGTTTTTT	CASSGQGADEKLFF
NA	TRBJ2-3	TRBV5-6	TRBD2	TGTGCCAGCAGGCTAGCGGAAGATACGCAGTATTTT	CASRLAEDTQYF
once	TRBJ2-3	TRBV4-1	TRBD2	TGCGCCAGCAGCCAAGGGACTAGCGGGAGTATGACAGATACGCAGTATTTT	CASSQGTSGSMTDTQYF
NA	TRBJ2-7	TRBV2	TRBD2	TGTGCCAGCAATCTGGGAACGGGAGGGCCTTACGAGCAGTACTTC	CASNLGTGGPYEQYF
NA	TRBJ1-1	TRBV5-1	NA	TGCGCCAGCAGCGACAATTGGGGGACTGAAGCTTTCTTT	CASSDNWGTEAFF
NA	TRBJ2-1	TRBV5-1	TRBD2	TGCGCCAGCAGCTCGGGGTCCCTAGCGGGAGGGTTCAATGAGCAGTTCTTC	CASSSGSLAGGFNEQFF
NA	TRBJ2-7	TRBV19	TRBD2	TGTGCCAGTAGTACCCCCCGGACTAGCGGGACGTTCTACGAGCAGTACTTC	CASSTPRTSGTFYEQYF
NA	TRBJ1-5	TRBV15	TRBD1	TGTGCCACCAGCAGGTTGGGACAGGCCGATCAGCCCCAGCATTTT	CATSRLGQADQPQHF
NA	TRBJ1-3	TRBV28	NA	TGTGCCAGCAGTTCGGGAAACACCATATATTTT	CASSSGNTIYF
NA	TRBJ2-7	TRBV11-1	NA	TGTGCCAGCAGCCGGGGGATCTTTGGGTCCTACGAGCAGTACTTC	CASSRGIFGSYEQYF
NA	TRBJ1-5	TRBV5-1	NA	TGCGCCAGCAGCTTGGTTCCGGGGGATTATAGCAATCAGCCCCAGCATTTT	CASSLVPGDYSNQPQHF
NA	TRBJ1-2	TRBV9	NA	TGTGCCAGCAGCGTGGGGCCCCTGGGGAGCTACACCTTC	CASSVGPLGSYTF
NA	TRBJ1-4	TRBV2	NA	TGTGCCAGCACCCGACTGGGGGGCGATGAAAAACTGTTTTTT	CASTRLGGDEKLFF
NA	TRBJ2-7	TRBV7-8	NA	TGTGCCAGCAGCTTCCTCCTTGCATTATCGGGGACAAGCTCCTACGAGCAGTACTTC	CASSFLLALSGTSSYEQYF
NA	TRBJ2-4	TRBV19	TRBD2	TGTGCCAGTAGTATAAGGATTGGACTAGCGGGAGGGTTAGCCAAAAACATTCAGTACTTC	CASSIRIGLAGGLAKNIQYF
NA	TRBJ2-3	TRBV27	NA	TGTGCCAGCTACACACGCGATACGCAGTATTTT	CASYTRDTQYF
NA	TRBJ2-7	TRBV5-1	NA	TGCGCCAGCAGCTTGGTTTCCAGGGGCGAGCAGTACTTC	CASSLVSRGEQYF
NA	TRBJ1-2	TRBV28	TRBD1	TGTGCCAGCAGTTCGACAGGGGAAGTGTATGGCTACACCTTC	CASSSTGEVYGYTF
NA	TRBJ2-7	TRBV20-1	TRBD2	TGCAACCCGACTAGCGGGAACGAGCAGTACTTC	CNPTSGNEQYF
NA	TRBJ1-3	TRBV11-2	NA	TGTGCCAGCAGCTTAGACTTAGGTTTGACAGCAGACTCTGGAAACACCATATATTTT	CASSLDLGLTADSGNTIYF
NA	TRBJ2-7	TRBV28	TRBD1	TGTGCCAGCGGATTGACAGGGGGCAACGAGCAGTACTTC	CASGLTGGNEQYF
NA	TRBJ2-1	TRBV27	NA	TGTGCCAGCAGTTTCTCGCGTTTACAGAGCAATGAGCAGTTCTTC	CASSFSRLQSNEQFF
NA	TRBJ2-7	TRBV5-1	NA	TGCGCCAGCAGCTTAGGGTCGTGGGAATACGAGCAGTACTTC	CASSLGSWEYEQYF
once	TRBJ2-1	TRBV5-8	NA	TGTGCCAGCAGCTTGAAAATTTCTCCCTACAATGAGCAGTTCTTC	CASSLKISPYNEQFF
NA	TRBJ1-1	TRBV29-1	NA	TGCAGCGTTGTAGGCCTACGGGGGACTGAAGCTTTCTTT	CSVVGLRGTEAFF
once	TRBJ1-3	TRBV7-9	NA	TGTGCCAGCGGCGGGACGGAAGTCTCTGGAAACACCATATATTTT	CASGGTEVSGNTIYF
NA	TRBJ2-7	TRBV28	NA	TGTGCCAGCAGTCCCGATCTTGACGAGCAGTACTTC	CASSPDLDEQYF
NA	TRBJ2-6	TRBV5-1	TRBD2	TGCGCCAGCAGCAAGGGCGGGAGCTCTGGGGCCAACGTCCTGACTTTC	CASSKGGSSGANVLTF
NA	TRBJ2-5	TRBV7-3	TRBD2	TGTGCCAGCAGCTTAAGCCTAGCGGGAGAAGAGACCCAGTACTTC	CASSLSLAGEETQYF
NA	TRBJ2-5	TRBV2	NA	TGTGCCAGCAGTGGGGGCGAGACCCAGTACTTC	CASSGGETQYF
NA	TRBJ2-5	TRBV7-9	NA	TGTGCCAGCAGCCAGGGGCAGGGAGAGACCCAGTACTTC	CASSQGQGETQYF
NA	TRBJ2-2	TRBV5-8	NA	TGTGCCAGCAGCTTTGACGCCACCGGCACCGGGGAGCTGTTTTTT	CASSFDATGTGELFF
NA	TRBJ2-7	TRBV18	NA	TGTGCCAGCTCATTCGGACGGGCGAACTACGAGCAGTACTTC	CASSFGRANYEQYF
NA	TRBJ2-7	TRBV10-3	NA	TGTGCCATCAGTGAGGTCGACAGGCTAAGCTCCTACGAGCAGTACTTC	CAISEVDRLSSYEQYF
NA	TRBJ1-1	TRBV29-1	TRBD1	TGCAGCGTTCGACAGGGAAAGGCTTTCTTT	CSVRQGKAFF
NA	TRBJ2-5	TRBV28	TRBD1	TGTGCCAGCAGAATTTTGGGACAGGCGAAAGAGACCCAGTACTTC	CASRILGQAKETQYF
NA	TRBJ2-1	TRBV6-1	NA	TGTGCCAGCAGTCCAAACGATGAGCAGTTCTTC	CASSPNDEQFF
NA	TRBJ2-2	TRBV7-6	NA	TGTGCCAGCAGCTCCTCATGGGTAGACACCGGGGAGCTGTTTTTT	CASSSSWVDTGELFF
NA	TRBJ2-1	TRBV19	TRBD1	TGTGCCAGTAGTGGGGACAGGGTGGTTTCCAATGAGCAGTTCTTC	CASSGDRVVSNEQFF
NA	TRBJ2-5	TRBV28	NA	TGTGCCAGCAGTTTATTATTACAGACCCAGTACTTC	CASSLLLQTQYF
NA	TRBJ1-1	TRBV4-1	TRBD1	TGCGCCAGCAGCATGACACTCGGGACAGGGATAGGGACTGAAGCTTTCTTT	CASSMTLGTGIGTEAFF
once	TRBJ2-1	TRBV7-2	TRBD2	TGTGCCAGCAGCTTAGGCGGGGGAGGCCGCGATGAGCAGTTCTTC	CASSLGGGGRDEQFF
NA	TRBJ1-2	TRBV11-2	TRBD1	TGTGCCAGCAGCTTTCGTGACAGGGACGGCTACACCTTC	CASSFRDRDGYTF
NA	TRBJ2-5	TRBV4-1	NA	TGCGCCAGCAGCCAGACTCCCTCGACTTATCAAGAGACCCAGTACTTC	CASSQTPSTYQETQYF
NA	TRBJ2-4	TRBV30	NA	TGTGCCTGGAGTGTTCGAGTGCACAAAAACATTCAGTACTTC	CAWSVRVHKNIQYF
once	TRBJ2-1	TRBV29-1	TRBD1	TGCAGCGTGAGGGACAGGGCGAGCTCCTACAATGAGCAGTTCTTC	CSVRDRASSYNEQFF
NA	TRBJ1-4	TRBV7-2	NA	TGTGCCAGCAGCGCTGGCGGGCGGTATCTCAATGAAAAACTGTTTTTT	CASSAGGRYLNEKLFF
NA	TRBJ2-2	TRBV4-2	NA	TGTGCCAGCAGCCAAGAGGTGGGGCGACTGGGATCGGGCACCGGGGAGCTGTTTTTT	CASSQEVGRLGSGTGELFF
NA	TRBJ1-4	TRBV30	NA	TGTGCCTGGAGTGAAGGGGTGGGAGATGAAAAACTGTTTTTT	CAWSEGVGDEKLFF